The next 8 T cell receptor beta chains were all read from a single sample in a study of PD-L1 blockade in urothelial cancer. Only in-frame clones appear in the TCRdb table, and some are missing; sequencing was by immunoSEQ multiplex PCR. The sample has 120,000 or so clones, approximately 85% seen once. Time point specified: peripheral blood 6 weeks after treatment start. The sample consisted of PBMCs, taken around atezolizumab (anti-PD-L1) treatment. Receptors were obtained from a man aged 45-65 years with urothelial cancer.

V gene TRBV13 combines with J gene TRBJ2-5; 10 bases agree with TRBD2. The trim removed 0 bases at V and 5 bases at J, leaving 12 bases unmatched. The CDR3 spans 18 residues. In germline, CDR1 is PRHDT, CDR2 FYEKMQ (reference sequence). The CDR3: CASSLGLSSGSYGETQYF. In nucleotides, the CDR3 is TGTGCCAGCAGCTTAGGCCTTTCTAGCGGGAGTTATGGGGAGACCCAGTACTTC.

This chain links TRBV19 with TRBJ1-4; D unclear. The V end was cut by 7 bases, the J end by 7 bases, with 16 bases between. Germline V gene sequence: CDR1 LNHDA, CDR2 SQIVND (reference sequence). The CDR3 runs 14 residues. CDR3 in DNA: TGTGCCAGTACTACACACAAAGGAGGTGAAAAACTGTTTTTT. It is translated as CASTTHKGGEKLFF.

V is TRBV6-5 and J is TRBJ2-3, with D possibly TRBD2 on 6 matching bases. There are 13 residues in the CDR3. V was pared by 4 bases and J by 6 bases, with 11 bases between. Germline V CDR1 and CDR2: MNHEY, SVGAGI. In nucleotides, the CDR3 is TGTGCCAGCAGTTTGACTAGTATGGATACGCAGTATTTT. Translation: CASSLTSMDTQYF.

V gene TRBV11-2 combines with J gene TRBJ1-1; D remains ambiguous. Germline CDR1 is SGHAT and CDR2 is FQNNGV. The ends were cut back, 8 bases at V and 4 bases at J, with 8 bases in the middle. The CDR3 runs 11 residues. For the CDR3, the DNA is TGTGCCAGCGGACGGGGCACTGAAGCTTTCTTT. Translated: CASGRGTEAFF.

V gene TRBV5-1 combines with J gene TRBJ2-1; a weak D match, TRBD2 (5 bases). The germline gives CDR1 SGHRS, CDR2 YFSETQ. The V end was cut by 6 bases, the J end by 0 bases, with 13 bases between. The CDR3 extends over 15 amino acids. The CDR3 sequence: CASTGGLNSYNEQFF. The CDR3 coding sequence is TGCGCCAGCACGGGCGGGTTAAACTCCTACAATGAGCAGTTCTTC.

The V call is TRBV27, the J call TRBJ2-3; 7 nucleotides line up with TRBD1. CDR1 is MNHEY and CDR2 is SMNVEV in the germline V gene (reference sequence). The CDR3 has 15 residues. V lost 8 bases to trimming and J lost 4 bases; unmatched junction nucleotides: 12. The CDR3 protein is CASANRGPYSDTQYF. The CDR3 nucleotides are TGTGCCAGCGCGAACAGGGGTCCCTATTCAGATACGCAGTATTTT.

This clone showed up just a few times. The gene calls are TRBV5-1 and TRBJ2-2; D is unresolved. Trimming left V 3 bases short and J 2 bases short, with 2 bases between. Germline CDR1 and CDR2: SGHRS and YFSETQ. The length of the CDR3 is 12 residues. CDR3 residues: CASSSNTGELFF. The CDR3 nucleotides are TGCGCCAGCAGCTCTAACACCGGGGAGCTGTTTTTT. The full variable domain, in which reference TRBV5-1 and TRBJ2-2 provide the parts outside the CDR3, is KAGVTQTPRYLIKTRGQQVTLSCSPISGHRSVSWYQQTPGQGLQFLFEYFSETQRNKGNFPGRFSGRQFSNSRSEMNVSTLELGDSALYLCASSSNTGELFFGEGSRLTVL.

The chain combines TRBV30 with TRBJ2-7; 7 nucleotides align to TRBD1. The CDR3 spans 12 residues. The V segment lost 6 bases and the J segment 4 bases; nucleotides outside the gene matches: 6. Germline CDR1 is GTSNPN and CDR2 is SVGIG (reference sequence). The CDR3 is CACQGVGYEQYF. In DNA form, the CDR3 reads TGTGCCTGCCAGGGGGTAGGGTACGAGCAGTACTTC.